These 19 T cell receptor beta chains were sequenced from one sample in a study of response to subunit inactivated influenza vaccine. TCRdb re-derived calls from the RT-PCR reads in MiXCR, one entry per CDR3 protein. Of 530,000 or so distinct CDR3 sequences in the sample, about an eighth were seen once. The sample in question was PBMCs from blood, obtained on the day of vaccination. The receptor set was obtained from a man aged 45 to 65 who received an inactivated influenza vaccine.

This clonotype was observed a few times. The rearrangement joins TRBV29-1 to TRBJ2-1; D not certain. V dropped 3 bases and J dropped 4 bases, with 4 bases sitting between them. The germline gives CDR1 SQVTM, CDR2 ANQGSEA. This CDR3 spans 11 amino acids. CDR3 DNA: TGCAGCGTTGACACATACAATGAGCAGTTCTTC. Its protein product is CSVDTYNEQFF.

This clonotype was observed a few times. The CDR3 DNA reads TGTGCCAGTGGATGGGGGGCGCAGAACGAGCAGTACTTC. Residues: CASGWGAQNEQYF. The chain employs TRBV7-9 and TRBJ2-7, with D perhaps being TRBD1 or TRBD2 (6 bases each). Trimming cost V 9 bases and J 5 bases, with 17 bases left between them. Germline V CDR1 and CDR2: SEHNR, FQNEAQ (reference sequence). The CDR3 has 13 amino acids.

The genes are TRBV7-9 and TRBJ1-4; TRBD1 might be the D (6 bases). V gave up 4 bases and J gave up 3 bases, with 15 bases separating them. Germline CDR1 reads SEHNR; CDR2 reads FQNEAQ (reference sequence). CDR3 length: 16 residues. As DNA, the CDR3 is TGTGCCAGCAGCTCCAAGAGGGGGGCCGCTAATGAAAAACTGTTTTTT. It yields the protein CASSSKRGAANEKLFF.

The chain recombines TRBV29-1 with TRBJ1-5, with D possibly being TRBD1 (6 bases). Germline V gene sequence: CDR1 SQVTM, CDR2 ANQGSEA. Between the trimmed V and J ends, which lost 3 bases and 6 bases, there was a span of 12 bases. There are 13 residues in the CDR3. CDR3: CSVEGGHGQPQHF. The DNA for the CDR3 is TGCAGCGTTGAGGGGGGGCACGGTCAGCCCCAGCATTTT.

This clonotype was observed many times. This chain joins TRBV5-1 and TRBJ2-7; D assignment may be TRBD1 or TRBD2 (5 bases each). V was pared by 3 bases and J by 4 bases, with 11 bases between. The germline V gene encodes CDR1 SGHRS and CDR2 YFSETQ. The CDR3 has 13 amino acids. The CDR3 DNA reads as TGCGCCAGCAGCTCGTGGGACGGTTACGAGCAGTACTTC. This gives the protein CASSSWDGYEQYF.

This clonotype was counted between two and nine times. The chain employs TRBV5-1 and TRBJ2-1, with TRBD2 identical over 10 bases. In germline, CDR1 is SGHRS, CDR2 YFSETQ. J gave up 4 bases and V 1 base, and 14 bases lay outside the gene matches. The CDR3 length is 19 residues. CDR3 loop: CASSLILASGSLGYNEQFF. CDR3 sequence (DNA): TGCGCCAGCAGCTTGATATTGGCTAGCGGGAGTCTTGGGTACAATGAGCAGTTCTTC.

CDR3 protein: CAWSVSLNSYEQYF. The CDR3 nucleotides are TGTGCCTGGAGTGTATCGCTCAACTCCTACGAGCAGTACTTC. This chain connects TRBV30 to TRBJ2-7; no clear D. Trimming took off 0 bases at V and 0 bases at J, with 9 bases between the two ends. Germline V gene sequence: CDR1 GTSNPN, CDR2 SVGIG (reference sequence). This CDR3 is 14 amino acids long.

This clonotype was seen many times. This chain joins TRBV12-3 or TRBV12-4 and TRBJ2-7, with TRBD1 matching over 9 bases. The J segment lost 3 bases and the V segment lost 6 bases, leaving 9 bases of the junction unmatched. CDR3 size: 15 residues. For the CDR3, the DNA is TGTGCCAGCAGCCTACAGGGGGCTATTGGCTACGAGCAGTACTTC. As protein: CASSLQGAIGYEQYF.

This clonotype was recorded a few times. This rearrangement joins TRBV12-3 or TRBV12-4 to TRBJ2-3; 11 bases match TRBD2. J lost 2 bases, V lost 6 bases, and 4 bases had no gene match. The CDR3 consists of 15 residues. In nucleotides, the CDR3 is TGTGCCAGCAGGGAGGGACTAGCGGACACAGATACGCAGTATTTT. Translated: CASREGLADTDTQYF.

V is TRBV12-3 or TRBV12-4 and J is TRBJ2-7; D gene uncertain. The CDR3 sequence is 15 residues long. The ends were cut back, 2 bases at V and 0 bases at J, with 11 bases in the middle. CDR3 coding DNA: TGTGCCAGCAGTTTATTCTGGGCCAACTCCTACGAGCAGTACTTC. Residues: CASSLFWANSYEQYF.

This clonotype was seen a handful of times. The V and J genes are TRBV27 and TRBJ1-1, with a tentative D call TRBD1 (6 bases). V was trimmed by 5 bases and J by 3 bases, leaving 25 bases between them. CDR3 size: 18 residues. Germline CDR1 is MNHEY and CDR2 is SMNVEV (reference sequence). This CDR3 reads CASSRSKGGADGYTEAFF. In DNA, the CDR3 is TGTGCCAGCAGTCGATCAAAAGGGGGGGCTGACGGGTACACTGAAGCTTTCTTT.

This clonotype was seen a few times. The chain recombines TRBV20-1 with TRBJ2-2; possible D gene TRBD2, 6 bases. This CDR3 region has 16 residues. The V end was cut by 0 bases, the J end by 2 bases, with 13 bases between. CDR1 and CDR2 from the germline V gene are DFQATT and SNEGSKA (reference sequence). The CDR3 DNA reads TGCAGTGCTAGAGATCAGGAGGGTGTAAACACCGGGGAGCTGTTTTTT. The encoded protein is CSARDQEGVNTGELFF.

The chain recombines TRBV9 with TRBJ2-2; D gene uncertain. V lost 3 bases to trimming and J lost 4 bases, with 16 bases between them. The germline gives CDR1 SGDLS, CDR2 YYNGEE. The CDR3 extends over 16 amino acids. CDR3 bases: TGTGCCAGCAGCGCCGCCGGGTATTTGGTCACCGGGGAGCTGTTTTTT. It codes for CASSAAGYLVTGELFF. The full variable domain, rest sourced from reference TRBV9 and TRBJ2-2, is DSGVTQTPKHLITATGQRVTLRCSPRSGDLSVYWYQQSLDQGLQFLIQYYNGEERAKGNILERFSAQQFPDLHSELNLSSLELGDSALYFCASSAAGYLVTGELFFGEGSRLTVL.

This clonotype was picked up many times. The chain recombines TRBV29-1 with TRBJ2-1; perhaps TRBD2 as D (6 bases). The CDR3 loop spans 15 amino acids. CDR1 is SQVTM and CDR2 is ANQGSEA in the germline V gene. Trimming took off 4 bases at V and 0 bases at J, with 13 bases between the two ends. Here the CDR3 DNA reads TGCAGCGTTGGTGGGGGGACGCTCTCCTACAATGAGCAGTTCTTC. It is translated as CSVGGGTLSYNEQFF.

Here the CDR3 DNA reads TGTGCCAGCAGCTTAGGGGAAGTGGGCTATAATTCACCCCTCCACTTT. The encoded protein is CASSLGEVGYNSPLHF. V usage is TRBV7-9 and J usage is TRBJ1-6; D gene ambiguous. The CDR3 totals 16 residues. Trimming stripped 1 base from V and 3 bases from J, with 10 bases between. Germline V gene lookup returns CDR1 SEHNR and CDR2 FQNEAQ (reference sequence).

The table lists this clonotype with a few counts. J is TRBJ2-3 and V is TRBV10-3, with 13 bases aligning to TRBD2. CDR1 and CDR2 from the germline V gene are ENHRY and SYGVKD. CDR3 length: 13 residues. With V trimmed by 11 bases and J by 8 bases, 7 bases remained unmatched. The CDR3 loop is CAVGTSGVGTQYF. CDR3 in DNA: TGTGCCGTCGGGACTAGCGGGGTCGGTACGCAGTATTTT.

This clonotype turned up a few times. The rearrangement links TRBV7-8 to TRBJ2-2, with 9 bases matching TRBD2. From germline, CDR1 is SGHVS and CDR2 FQNEAQ. This CDR3 is 16 amino acids long. The trim removed 5 bases at V and 9 bases at J, leaving 13 bases unmatched. CDR3 bases: TGTGCCAGCAGCCTAGTCCTACTAGCGGGTACCCGGGAGCTGTTTTTT. It yields the protein CASSLVLLAGTRELFF. Full variable domain (remainder filled in from reference TRBV7-8 and TRBJ2-2): GAGVSQSPRYKVAKRGQDVALRCDPISGHVSLFWYQQALGQGPEFLTYFQNEAQLDKSGLPSDRFFAERPEGSVSTLKIQRTQQEDSAVYLCASSLVLLAGTRELFFGEGSRLTVL.

The rearrangement joins TRBV20-1 to TRBJ2-3, with 8 bases aligning to TRBD1. Germline assignment: CDR1 DFQATT and CDR2 SNEGSKA (reference sequence). V shed 6 bases and J 3 bases; nucleotides not matched to a gene: 8. The CDR3 is 14 amino acids. CDR3 region: CSAQGAGWTDTQYF. CDR3 in DNA: TGCAGTGCCCAGGGGGCAGGTTGGACAGATACGCAGTATTTT.

This clonotype was observed a few times. The chain has TRBV3-1 and TRBJ2-1; TRBD2 matches at 15 bases. Germline CDR1 is LGHDT and CDR2 is YNNKEL (reference sequence). This CDR3 has 18 residues. V trimming: 1 base; J trimming: 8 bases; junction bases outside the gene matches: 9. The CDR3 region has the DNA TGTGCCAGCAGCCAAGGGCTCGGACTAGCGGGGGGGAGGGATGAGCAGTTCTTC. It encodes CASSQGLGLAGGRDEQFF.